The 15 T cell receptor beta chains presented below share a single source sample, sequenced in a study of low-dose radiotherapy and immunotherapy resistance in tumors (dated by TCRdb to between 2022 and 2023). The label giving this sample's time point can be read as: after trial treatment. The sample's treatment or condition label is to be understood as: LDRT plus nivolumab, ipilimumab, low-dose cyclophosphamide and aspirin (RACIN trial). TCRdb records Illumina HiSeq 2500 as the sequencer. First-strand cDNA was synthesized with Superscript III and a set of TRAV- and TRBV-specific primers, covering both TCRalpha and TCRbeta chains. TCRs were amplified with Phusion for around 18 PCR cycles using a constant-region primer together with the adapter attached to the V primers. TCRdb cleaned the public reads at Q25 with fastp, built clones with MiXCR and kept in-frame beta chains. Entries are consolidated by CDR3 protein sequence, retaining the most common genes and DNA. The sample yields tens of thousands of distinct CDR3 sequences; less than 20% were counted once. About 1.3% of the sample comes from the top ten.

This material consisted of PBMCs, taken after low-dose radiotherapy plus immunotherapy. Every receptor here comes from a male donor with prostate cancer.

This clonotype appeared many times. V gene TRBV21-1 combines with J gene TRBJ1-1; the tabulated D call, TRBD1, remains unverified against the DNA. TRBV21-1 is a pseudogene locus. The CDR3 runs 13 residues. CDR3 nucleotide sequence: TGTGCCAGCAGCACCCTGGGGAACACTGAAGCTTTCTTT. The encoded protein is CASSTLGNTEAFF.

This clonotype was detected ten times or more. This CDR3 reads CSARADSGPGNTIYF. DNA for the CDR3: TGCAGTGCTAGAGCCGATTCCGGTCCGGGAAACACCATATATTTT. The rearrangement joins TRBV20-1 to TRBJ1-3; the D is unclear. The CDR3 sequence is 15 residues long. Trimming removed 1 base from V and 4 bases from J, with 14 bases in between. The germline V gene encodes CDR1 DFQATT and CDR2 SNEGSKA (reference sequence).

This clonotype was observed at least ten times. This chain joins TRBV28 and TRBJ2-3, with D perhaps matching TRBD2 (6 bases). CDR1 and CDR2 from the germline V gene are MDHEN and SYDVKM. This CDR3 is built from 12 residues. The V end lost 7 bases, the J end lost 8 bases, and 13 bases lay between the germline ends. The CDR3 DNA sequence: TGTGCCAGCACGCGCCTGGAGGGTACGCAGTATTTT. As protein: CASTRLEGTQYF.

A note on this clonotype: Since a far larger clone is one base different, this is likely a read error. CDR3 nucleotides: TGCAGCGTTGGGGGACTAGCGGGAGGGAATGAGCAGTACTTC. This translates into CSVGGLAGGNEQYF. This chain connects TRBV29-1 to TRBJ2-7, with 16 bases identical to TRBD2. The V segment lost 4 bases and the J segment 7 bases; nucleotides outside the gene matches: 4. CDR1 is SQVTM, CDR2 ANQGSEA, per germline. The CDR3 extends over 14 amino acids.

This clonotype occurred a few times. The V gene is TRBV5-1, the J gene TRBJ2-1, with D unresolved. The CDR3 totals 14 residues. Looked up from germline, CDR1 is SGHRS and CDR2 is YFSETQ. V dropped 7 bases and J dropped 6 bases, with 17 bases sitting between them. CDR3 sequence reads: CASAGENARNEQFF. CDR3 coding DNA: TGCGCCAGCGCTGGGGAAAATGCCCGCAATGAGCAGTTCTTC.

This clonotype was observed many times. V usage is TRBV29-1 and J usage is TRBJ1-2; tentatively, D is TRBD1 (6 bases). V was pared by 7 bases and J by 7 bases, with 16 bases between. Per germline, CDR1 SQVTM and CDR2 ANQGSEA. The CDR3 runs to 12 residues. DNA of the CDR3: TGCAGCGCCGACGGAGGGGGGGGTGGCTACACCTTC. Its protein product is CSADGGGGGYTF.

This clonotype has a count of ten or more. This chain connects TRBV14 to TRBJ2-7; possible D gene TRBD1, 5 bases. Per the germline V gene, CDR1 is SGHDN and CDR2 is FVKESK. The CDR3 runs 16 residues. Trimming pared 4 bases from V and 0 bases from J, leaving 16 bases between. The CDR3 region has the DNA TGTGCCAGCAGCCGAGATTTGTTAGGGGCCTCCTACGAGCAGTACTTC. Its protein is CASSRDLLGASYEQYF.

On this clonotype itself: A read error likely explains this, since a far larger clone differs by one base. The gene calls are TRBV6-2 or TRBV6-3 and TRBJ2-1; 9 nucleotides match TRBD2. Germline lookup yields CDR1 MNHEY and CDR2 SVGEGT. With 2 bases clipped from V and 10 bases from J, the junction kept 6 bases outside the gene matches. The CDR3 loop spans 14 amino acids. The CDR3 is CASSYLAGMYEQFF. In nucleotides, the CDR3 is TGTGCCAGCAGTTACCTAGCGGGAATGTACGAGCAGTTCTTC.

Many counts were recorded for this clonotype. CDR3 loop: CASSQTGTSTEAFF. DNA for the CDR3: TGTGCCAGCAGTCAGACAGGGACAAGCACTGAAGCTTTCTTT. The chain uses TRBV7-2 and TRBJ1-1; 7 nucleotides match TRBD1. This CDR3 is built from 14 residues. Germline CDR1 and CDR2: SGHTA and FQGNSA. After removal of 6 bases from V and 4 bases from J, the junction contained 8 bases not matched to a gene.

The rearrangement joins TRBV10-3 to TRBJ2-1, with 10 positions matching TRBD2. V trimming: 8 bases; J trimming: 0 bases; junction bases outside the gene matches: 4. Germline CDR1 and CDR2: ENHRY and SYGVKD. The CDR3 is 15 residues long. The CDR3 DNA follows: TGTGCCATCTCTGCTAGCGGGAGCTCCTACAATGAGCAGTTCTTC. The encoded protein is CAISASGSSYNEQFF.

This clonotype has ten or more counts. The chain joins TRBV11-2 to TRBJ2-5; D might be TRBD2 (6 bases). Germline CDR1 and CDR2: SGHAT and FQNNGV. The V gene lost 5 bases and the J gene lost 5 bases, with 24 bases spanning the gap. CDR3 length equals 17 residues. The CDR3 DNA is TGTGCCAGCAGCCCCGCCGGCCGGGAGCTTCGGAGGGAGACCCAGTACTTC. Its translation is CASSPAGRELRRETQYF.

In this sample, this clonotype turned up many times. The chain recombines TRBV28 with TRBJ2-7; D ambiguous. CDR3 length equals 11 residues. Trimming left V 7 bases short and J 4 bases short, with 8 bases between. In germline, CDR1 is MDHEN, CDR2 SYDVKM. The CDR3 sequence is CASTDGYEQYF. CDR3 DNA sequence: TGTGCCAGCACCGACGGGTACGAGCAGTACTTC.

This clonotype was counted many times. The CDR3 is CASSQGQGHNEQFF. For the CDR3, the DNA is TGTGCCAGCAGCCAAGGACAGGGTCACAATGAGCAGTTCTTC. The chain links TRBV3-1 to TRBJ2-1; 7 bases map to TRBD1. The germline V gene encodes CDR1 LGHDT and CDR2 YNNKEL (reference sequence). J gave up 5 bases and V 1 base, and 2 bases lay outside the gene matches. This CDR3 contains 14 residues.

CDR3 nucleotide sequence: TGTGCCAGCACCCTCGCGGCAGGGATCACCGGGGAGCTGTTTTTT. It specifies CASTLAAGITGELFF. This chain joins TRBV5-8 and TRBJ2-2; a weak D match, TRBD1 (5 bases). This CDR3 contains 15 residues. Between the trimmed V and J ends, which lost 6 bases and 4 bases, there was a span of 16 bases. Germline CDR1 SGHTS, CDR2 YDEGEE.

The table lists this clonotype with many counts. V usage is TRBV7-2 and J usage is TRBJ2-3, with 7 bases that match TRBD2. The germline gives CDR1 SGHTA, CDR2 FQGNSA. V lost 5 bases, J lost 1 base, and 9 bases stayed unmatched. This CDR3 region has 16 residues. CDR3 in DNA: TGTGCCAGCAGCGTTCGCGGGGGTACAGGCACAGATACGCAGTATTTT. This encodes CASSVRGGTGTDTQYF.